A single sample gave rise to the 14 T cell receptor beta chains below, sequenced in a study of T cells in women clearing cervical HPV infection. The method was immunoSEQ multiplex PCR; TCRdb's version includes in-frame clones alone and lacks a portion of them. The sample table includes approximately 52,000 clones. The sequenced sample was blood buffy coat. The receptors originated from a woman aged 18 to 75 with a cervical HPV16 infection that either progressed to CIN3+ or cleared (not recorded which).

Turning to this clone: The CDR3 end falls 3 residues outside the read, so it is completed with the germline J gene. The rearrangement joins TRBV18 to TRBJ2-2, with TRBD2 matching 12 bases. Trimming removed 6 bases from V and 2 bases from J; junction bases left unmatched: 4. CDR3 length: 16 residues. Germline V gives CDR1 KGHSH, CDR2 LQKENI. The chain's CDR3 is CASSHGLAGNTGELFF. CDR3 DNA (partial): TGTGCCAGCTCCCACGGACTAGCGGGAAACACCGGGGAG. Full variable domain (outside the CDR3, taken from reference TRBV18 and TRBJ2-2): NAGVMQNPRHLVRRRGQEARLRCSPMKGHSHVYWYRQLPEEGLKFMVYLQKENIIDESGMPKERFSAEFPKEGPSILRIQQVVRGDSAAYFCASSHGLAGNTGELFFGEGSRLTVL.

On this clone itself: The CDR3 end falls 3 residues outside the read, so it is completed with the germline J gene. The gene calls are TRBV18 and TRBJ1-3, with D possibly being TRBD1 (5 bases). CDR3 length equals 13 residues. Germline V CDR1 and CDR2: KGHSH, LQKENI. With 8 bases removed from V and 8 bases from J, the gap between germline ends came to 16 bases. Partial CDR3 DNA: TGTGCCAGCATGCCCGGGGGAGCGGACACC. This encodes CASMPGGADT. The whole CDR3 protein is CASMPGGADTIYF.

As concerns this clone: Coverage ceases 3 residues before the CDR3 finishes, and the germline J gene fills in the end. Other nucleotide sequences from this sample produce the same CDR3. The chain joins TRBV5-1 to TRBJ2-7; TRBD2 matches 8 bases. V trimming: 1 base; J trimming: 4 bases; junction bases outside the gene matches: 4. Germline V CDR1 and CDR2: SGHRS, YFSETQ. There are 14 residues in the CDR3. The CDR3 bases that were read are TGCGCCAGCAGCTTGACTAGCGGAAGTTACGAG. Its protein product is CASSLTSGSYE. The entire CDR3 protein reads CASSLTSGSYEQYF.

A word on this clone: The CDR3 extends 3 residues past the end of the read, so its final part is completed from the germline J gene. This chain links TRBV18 with TRBJ2-7; the D gene is possibly TRBD1 (6 bases). Per the germline V gene, CDR1 is KGHSH and CDR2 is LQKENI. With 2 bases removed from V and 5 bases from J, the gap between germline ends came to 13 bases. This CDR3 comprises 14 residues. CDR3 DNA (partial): TGTGCCAGCTCACCATCAACAGGGACCCACGAG. It encodes CASSPSTGTHE. The entire CDR3 protein reads CASSPSTGTHEQYF. The full variable domain, its missing parts supplied by reference TRBV18 and TRBJ2-7, is NAGVMQNPRHLVRRRGQEARLRCSPMKGHSHVYWYRQLPEEGLKFMVYLQKENIIDESGMPKERFSAEFPKEGPSILRIQQVVRGDSAAYFCASSPSTGTHEQYFGPGTRLTVT.

Concerning this clone: Coverage ceases 3 residues before the CDR3 finishes, and the germline J gene fills in the end. This chain joins TRBV11-2 and TRBJ2-5; D is unresolved. The CDR3 consists of 13 residues. The germline V and J ends were trimmed by 3 bases and 2 bases, with 7 bases remaining between them. Germline lookup yields CDR1 SGHAT and CDR2 FQNNGV. CDR3 DNA, as far as it was read: TGTGCCAGCAGCTTTAGCATTCAAGAGACC. It is translated as CASSFSIQET. The whole CDR3 reads CASSFSIQETQYF.

Remarks on this clone: Sequencing ends 3 residues short of the CDR3 end; the germline J gene provides the rest. V is TRBV5-1 and J is TRBJ2-7; D may be TRBD1 (5 bases). This CDR3 spans 12 amino acids. Trimming took 2 bases from V and 6 from J, leaving 9 bases between them. Germline CDR1 SGHRS, CDR2 YFSETQ. The chain's CDR3 is CASSFQGIEQYF. CDR3 DNA (partial): TGCGCCAGCAGCTTCCAGGGAATCGAG.

Comments on this clone: The read falls 3 residues short of the CDR3 end, and the missing part is taken from the germline J gene. This chain joins TRBV2 and TRBJ1-5, with D possibly matching TRBD1 (6 bases). The V and J ends lost 4 bases and 3 bases respectively, with 13 bases between them. Per germline, CDR1 SNHLY and CDR2 FYNNEI. CDR3 length: 15 amino acids. CDR3 sequence reads: CASSGSRDNNQPQHF. The sequenced part of the CDR3 DNA is TGTGCCAGCAGTGGGTCTCGGGACAACAATCAGCCC. The complete variable domain, with remaining parts taken from reference TRBV2 and TRBJ1-5, reads EPEVTQTPSHQVTQMGQEVILRCVPISNHLYFYWYRQILGQKVEFLVSFYNNEISEKSEIFDDQFSVERPDGSNFTLKIRSTKLEDSAMYFCASSGSRDNNQPQHFGDGTRLSIL.

A remark on this clone: The CDR3 end lies 3 residues beyond the end of the read and is filled in from the germline J gene. V and J are TRBV7-9 and TRBJ1-2; TRBD1 matches at 7 bases. Germline trimming cut 5 bases from V and 6 bases from J; bases unmatched to any gene: 3. The length of the CDR3 is 12 residues. Germline lookup yields CDR1 SEHNR and CDR2 FQNEAQ (reference sequence). The CDR3 loop reads CASSAGGHGYTF. Incomplete CDR3 DNA: TGTGCCAGCAGCGCAGGGGGGCATGGC.

Concerning this clone: The read ends 3 residues shy of where the CDR3 ends; the end is completed using the germline J gene. The J gene is TRBJ2-5, the V gene TRBV7-9; the D gene is possibly TRBD2 (6 bases). V shed 5 bases and J shed 5 bases, with 15 bases lying between them. Looked up from germline, CDR1 is SEHNR and CDR2 is FQNEAQ (reference sequence). This CDR3 is 14 amino acids long. CDR3 in amino acids: CASSLLLARETQYF. CDR3 DNA, as far as it was read: TGTGCCAGCAGCCTCCTACTAGCTAGGGAGACC.

Regarding this clone: Sequencing ends 3 residues short of the CDR3 end; the germline J gene provides the rest. The chain is built from TRBV19 and TRBJ1-1; 7 bases align to TRBD1. The trim removed 8 bases at V and 3 bases at J, leaving 3 bases unmatched. This CDR3 has 12 amino acids. The V gene's germline CDR1 is LNHDA and CDR2 SQIVND (reference sequence). The CDR3 here is CASQTGYTEAFF. CDR3 bases read: TGTGCCAGTCAGACAGGGTACACTGAA.

Details on this clone: The CDR3 is cut off 3 residues early in the read; its end comes from the germline J gene. V usage is TRBV7-6 and J usage is TRBJ2-3; maybe TRBD1 (6 bases). Looked up from germline, CDR1 is SGHVS and CDR2 is FNYEAQ. The CDR3 is 16 residues long. Trimming stripped 1 base from V and 1 base from J, with 12 bases between. CDR3 DNA, as far as it was read: TGTGCCAGCAGCTTAGATCAGGGGATGGGCACAGATACG. It yields the protein CASSLDQGMGTDT. The complete CDR3 reads CASSLDQGMGTDTQYF.

Remarks on this clone: The CDR3 end lies 3 residues beyond the end of the read and is filled in from the germline J gene. V usage is TRBV5-6 and J usage is TRBJ2-3, with a tentative D call TRBD2 (5 bases). Trimming left V 2 bases short and J 3 bases short, with 10 bases between. The CDR3 consists of 14 residues. Germline V gives CDR1 SGHDT, CDR2 YYEEEE. CDR3 bases read: TGTGCCAGCAGCTTAGTAGCGTTTACAGATACG. As protein: CASSLVAFTDT. The full-length CDR3 reads as CASSLVAFTDTQYF.

Notes on this clone: The read is 3 residues too short to cover the CDR3 end, so that end is filled in from the germline J gene. The chain has TRBV30 and TRBJ2-7; D might be TRBD1 (5 bases). CDR1 is GTSNPN, CDR2 SVGIG, per germline (reference sequence). This CDR3 region has 13 residues. Deletions cut 5 bases from V and 3 bases from J, with 14 bases between. CDR3 sequence reads: CAWVRQGSYEQYF. The sequenced CDR3 bases are TGTGCCTGGGTTAGGCAGGGAAGCTACGAG. Full variable domain (rest looked up from reference TRBV30 and TRBJ2-7): SQTIHQWPATLVQPVGSPLSLECTVEGTSNPNLYWYRQAAGRGLQLLFYSVGIGQISSEVPQNLSASRPQDRQFILSSKKLLLSDSGFYLCAWVRQGSYEQYFGPGTRLTVT.

To note about this clone: The DNA ends 3 residues before the CDR3 does, and the rest of the CDR3 is filled in from the germline J gene. The rearrangement links TRBV28 to TRBJ2-7; D may be TRBD1 (6 bases). Germline CDR1 is MDHEN and CDR2 is SYDVKM. V was trimmed by 6 bases and J by 0 bases, leaving 15 bases between them. The CDR3 length is 15 residues. Incomplete CDR3 DNA: TGTGCCAGCAGGGGACCGGGACACCTCTCCTACGAG. Its translation: CASRGPGHLSYE. The full CDR3 is CASRGPGHLSYEQYF.